The 13 T cell receptor beta chains below were found in one sample sequenced in a study of blood T cell repertoires in COVID-19. Assay: immunoSEQ multiplex PCR; the TCRdb copy retains only in-frame clones and omits some. The data contain approximately 400,000 clones, 88% of them singletons. Source material: peripheral blood. The source of these receptors is a woman aged 50 to 65 with COVID-19, enrolled during active disease.

Concerning this clone: The sample contains more than one DNA sequence encoding this CDR3. The V call is TRBV29-1, the J call TRBJ1-1; TRBD1 matches 7 bases. Germline V gene sequence: CDR1 SQVTM, CDR2 ANQGSEA. V lost 4 bases and J lost 3; bases outside the gene matches: 2. The CDR3 is 12 residues long. The CDR3 DNA reads TGCAGCGTTGGACAGGGAGACACTGAAGCTTTCTTT. Translation: CSVGQGDTEAFF.

The chain joins TRBV4-1 to TRBJ1-1, with D uncertain. Germline loops: CDR1 MGHRA, CDR2 YSYEKL. The CDR3 is made up of 14 amino acids. Trimming removed 1 base at V and 1 base at J, with 7 bases between. The CDR3 loop is CASSQVAANTEAFF. CDR3 nucleotides: TGCGCCAGCAGCCAAGTAGCAGCGAACACTGAAGCTTTCTTT.

The V gene is TRBV27, the J gene TRBJ1-4; D is ambiguous. The germline V gene encodes CDR1 MNHEY and CDR2 SMNVEV (reference sequence). The CDR3 has 15 amino acids. The V gene lost 4 bases and the J gene lost 3 bases, with 12 bases spanning the gap. The CDR3 sequence: CASSSRREANEKLFF. CDR3 in DNA: TGTGCCAGCAGTTCCCGACGGGAGGCTAATGAAAAACTGTTTTTT.

CDR3 sequence reads: CAWSADRGRETQYF. The CDR3 coding sequence is TGTGCCTGGAGTGCGGACAGGGGACGAGAGACCCAGTACTTC. The chain carries TRBV30 and TRBJ2-5; TRBD1 agrees at 9 bases. CDR1 and CDR2 (germline): GTSNPN, SVGIG (reference sequence). The V and J ends lost 1 base and 4 bases, in that order; junction bases with no gene match: 4. The CDR3 consists of 14 residues.

The chain combines TRBV27 with TRBJ2-7; 8 bases are a match to TRBD1. This CDR3 comprises 13 residues. Germline CDR1 is MNHEY and CDR2 is SMNVEV (reference sequence). V lost 8 bases, J lost 4 bases, and 7 bases stayed unmatched. Here the CDR3 DNA reads TGTGCCAGCGGTACAGGGGGGTGGTACGAGCAGTACTTC. Translation: CASGTGGWYEQYF.

This chain joins TRBV19 and TRBJ1-2; D remains ambiguous. Trimming took 1 base from V and 8 from J, leaving 11 bases between them. There are 13 residues in the CDR3. Germline CDR1 and CDR2: LNHDA and SQIVND (reference sequence). DNA of the CDR3: TGTGCCAGTAGTATAGGATTTCCTCAGGGCTACACCTTC. This gives the protein CASSIGFPQGYTF.

The gene calls are TRBV6-5 and TRBJ2-7, with 9 bases fitting TRBD2. CDR1 and CDR2 from the germline V gene are MNHEY and SVGAGI. The CDR3 has 14 residues. V lost 3 bases and J lost 4; bases outside the gene matches: 4. The CDR3, as DNA: TGTGCCAGCAGTTATAAGCGGGGGGAGTACGAGCAGTACTTC. It encodes CASSYKRGEYEQYF.

The V gene is TRBV2, the J gene TRBJ2-3, with a possible D match to TRBD1 (5 bases). Trimming left V 7 bases short and J 6 bases short, with 20 bases between. CDR1 and CDR2 from the germline V gene are SNHLY and FYNNEI. This CDR3 is 15 amino acids long. Here the CDR3 DNA reads TGTGCCAGCACCTCGGACAAGGGCCTGTGGGATACGCAGTATTTT. This sequence encodes CASTSDKGLWDTQYF.

This chain links TRBV5-1 with TRBJ2-7; TRBD1 matches 7 bases. Per germline, CDR1 SGHRS and CDR2 YFSETQ. With V trimmed by 4 bases and J by 6 bases, 10 bases remained unmatched. This CDR3 has 14 amino acids. The CDR3 bases are TGCGCCAGCAGCCTCCGACAGGGTCCTGTCGAGCAGTACTTC. It codes for CASSLRQGPVEQYF.

The chain uses TRBV6-5 and TRBJ2-7, with 10 nucleotides matching TRBD1. The CDR3 runs to 15 residues. Germline CDR1 reads MNHEY; CDR2 reads SVGAGI. J lost 4 bases, V lost 6 bases, and 9 bases had no gene match. DNA of the CDR3: TGTGCCAGCAGGTTCGCCGGGACAGGGGCTTACGAGCAGTACTTC. Encoded protein: CASRFAGTGAYEQYF.

The V gene is TRBV5-1, the J gene TRBJ2-3; D is perhaps TRBD1 (6 bases). The CDR3 loop spans 16 amino acids. Per the germline V gene, CDR1 is SGHRS and CDR2 is YFSETQ. The V gene lost 1 base and the J gene lost 1 base, with 13 bases spanning the gap. The CDR3 is CASSLRSGAGTDTQYF. The CDR3 nucleotides read TGCGCCAGCAGCTTGCGATCAGGGGCAGGCACAGATACGCAGTATTTT.

This clone was observed a single time. The chain uses TRBV28 and TRBJ2-7, with TRBD1 matching over 9 bases. With V trimmed by 6 bases and J by 6 bases, 9 bases remained unmatched. Germline V gene lookup returns CDR1 MDHEN and CDR2 SYDVKM. CDR3 length: 14 residues. The CDR3: CASSRDRERGEQYF. The CDR3 DNA is TGTGCCAGCAGCCGGGACAGGGAAAGAGGCGAGCAGTACTTC.

The chain joins TRBV2 to TRBJ1-2, with D tentatively TRBD1 (6 bases). CDR1 is SNHLY and CDR2 is FYNNEI in the germline V gene. The CDR3 spans 13 residues. V was cut by 10 bases and J by 2 bases, with 14 bases left in between. The CDR3 loop reads CATTDRLNYGYTF. CDR3 in DNA: TGTGCCACAACCGACAGGCTGAACTATGGCTACACCTTC.